One sample yielded the 11 T cell receptor beta chains listed below, sequenced in a study of shared clonotypes between healthy human individuals (dated by TCRdb to 2020 to 2022). CD8 naive samples were obtained by positive selection for CCR7 among CD45RO-negative cells, yielding a CD45RA+CCR7+ population from which TemRA cells were excluded. Library preparation was by the immunoSEQ multiplex PCR assay. TCRdb provides this immuneACCESS table in a form limited to in-frame rearrangements. Some clones are lacking; in checked studies, under half of them reflect an unresolved V gene, and why the rest are absent is not known. This sample has about 800,000 clones in its table, and just over 95% of those were observed once. The biggest ten clones account for about 0.22% of the sample. The sequencing sample was made of naive CD8+ T cells sorted from blood. The sample's cell subset or site, from its label and the paper: CD45RA+CCR7+. The receptors were gathered from a man between 25 and 39 years old in good health.

The chain employs TRBV6-6 and TRBJ1-5; D not resolved. Germline V gene lookup returns CDR1 MNHNY and CDR2 SVGAGI (reference sequence). V was pared by 4 bases and J by 0 bases, with 13 bases between. This CDR3 has 16 amino acids. The CDR3: CASSFAGRDSNQPQHF. CDR3 coding DNA: TGTGCCAGCAGTTTCGCGGGTCGGGATAGCAATCAGCCCCAGCATTTT.

V and J are TRBV14 and TRBJ2-3; D gene ambiguous. V lost 2 bases and J 0 bases, leaving 3 bases between the germline ends. The CDR3 has 13 residues. The V gene's germline CDR1 is SGHDN and CDR2 FVKESK. The CDR3: CASSQHSTDTQYF. The CDR3 DNA follows: TGTGCCAGCAGCCAACATAGCACAGATACGCAGTATTTT.

In regard to this clone: The identical CDR3 is also encoded by other nucleotide sequences in the sample. This chain joins TRBV28 and TRBJ2-7; the D is unclear. Germline CDR1 and CDR2: MDHEN and SYDVKM. The V end was cut by 3 bases, the J end by 3 bases, with 3 bases between. This CDR3 is 11 amino acids long. The CDR3, as DNA: TGTGCCAGCAGTTTGGACTACGAGCAGTACTTC. Protein: CASSLDYEQYF.

The gene calls are TRBV4-2 and TRBJ2-7; 9 bases align to TRBD2. The CDR3 extends over 14 amino acids. V lost 4 bases, J lost 3 bases, and 4 bases stayed unmatched. Looked up from germline, CDR1 is LGHNA and CDR2 is YNFKEQ. This chain's CDR3 is CASSPQREDYEQYF. The CDR3 DNA sequence: TGTGCCAGCAGCCCTCAGCGGGAGGACTACGAGCAGTACTTC.

This clone was found once. This rearrangement joins TRBV5-4 to TRBJ2-7; 8 bases align to TRBD2. The CDR3 extends over 14 amino acids. Germline V gene data show CDR1 as SGHNT and CDR2 as YYREEE (reference sequence). The J segment lost 5 bases and the V segment lost 4 bases, leaving 8 bases of the junction unmatched. The CDR3 here is CASSPPGLVHEQYF. The CDR3, as DNA: TGTGCCAGCAGCCCCCCGGGACTAGTACACGAGCAGTACTTC.

The chain carries TRBV29-1 and TRBJ2-1; 9 bases match TRBD2. Per germline, CDR1 SQVTM and CDR2 ANQGSEA. CDR3 size: 14 residues. The V and J ends lost 7 bases and 2 bases, in that order; junction bases with no gene match: 6. CDR3 residues: CSAVAGVTYNEQFF. CDR3 sequence (DNA): TGCAGCGCTGTAGCGGGAGTAACCTACAATGAGCAGTTCTTC.

As regards this clone: This specimen includes other DNA sequences encoding the same CDR3. The rearrangement joins TRBV5-1 to TRBJ2-5, with D unresolved. CDR1 and CDR2 (germline): SGHRS, YFSETQ. This CDR3 region has 14 residues. V lost 1 base to trimming and J lost 0 bases, with 7 bases between them. CDR3 nucleotides: TGCGCCAGCAGCTTGTTGGGAAACCAAGAGACCCAGTACTTC. Its translation is CASSLLGNQETQYF.

The chain is built from TRBV15 and TRBJ2-3; 9 bases agree with TRBD2. The J segment lost 4 bases and the V segment lost 11 bases, leaving 10 bases of the junction unmatched. Looked up from germline, CDR1 is LNHNV and CDR2 is YYDKDF (reference sequence). The CDR3 is 14 residues long. The CDR3 DNA sequence: TGTGCCGCTGCGGAGCGGGAGGTTCCAGATACGCAGTATTTT. Amino acids: CAAAEREVPDTQYF.

The chain recombines TRBV7-6 with TRBJ2-2; D gene uncertain. V was cut by 2 bases and J by 5 bases, with 6 bases left in between. Germline V gene sequence: CDR1 SGHVS, CDR2 FNYEAQ. This CDR3 has 13 amino acids. CDR3 sequence (DNA): TGTGCCAGCAGCTTATACCAGACCGGGGAGCTGTTTTTT. Residues: CASSLYQTGELFF.

The table lists this clone with a few counts. The V call is TRBV5-1, the J call TRBJ2-1, with 7 positions matching TRBD2. The CDR3 is made up of 15 amino acids. In germline, CDR1 is SGHRS, CDR2 YFSETQ. Unmatched junction bases numbered 8, after V lost 3 bases and J lost 5 bases. Here the CDR3 DNA reads TGCGCCAGCAGCTCTGCCGGGACTAACAACAATGAGCAGTTCTTC. Translation: CASSSAGTNNNEQFF.

The V gene is TRBV19, the J gene TRBJ2-2; D gene uncertain. CDR1 LNHDA and CDR2 SQIVND come from the germline V gene (reference sequence). V was trimmed by 10 bases and J by 3 bases, leaving 15 bases between them. The CDR3 loop spans 14 amino acids. In DNA form, the CDR3 reads TGTGCCACCCGGTGGTCCCCGGACACCGGGGAGCTGTTTTTT. Its protein is CATRWSPDTGELFF.